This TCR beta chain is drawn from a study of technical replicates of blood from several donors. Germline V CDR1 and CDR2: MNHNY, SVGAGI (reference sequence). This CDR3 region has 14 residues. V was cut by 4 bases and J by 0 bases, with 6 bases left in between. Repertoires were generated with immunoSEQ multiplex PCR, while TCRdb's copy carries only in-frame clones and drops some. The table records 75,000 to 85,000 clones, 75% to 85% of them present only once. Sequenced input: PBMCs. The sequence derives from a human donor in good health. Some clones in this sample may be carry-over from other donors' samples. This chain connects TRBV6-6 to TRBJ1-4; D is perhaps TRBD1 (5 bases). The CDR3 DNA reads TGTGCCAGCAGTTCGACAGCAACTAATGAAAAACTGTTTTTT. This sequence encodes CASSSTATNEKLFF.